This TCR beta chain was sequenced during a study of cytomegalovirus exposure and HLA in healthy donors. General study findings and limits: In vitro assays verified that three CMV-associated chains recognized CMV antigens specifically.

CDR3 length equals 16 residues. The ends lost 5 bases at V and 0 bases at J; junction bases unmatched: 7. In germline, CDR1 is MNHEY, CDR2 SMNVEV (reference sequence). The table came from immunoSEQ multiplex PCR; TCRdb's copy has only in-frame clones and leaves some out. This table has 200,000 or so clones, 84% appearing once. About this clone: Its antigen remains unidentified.

The sequence was obtained from a young man in good health and CMV-seropositive. The sample taken for sequencing was PBMCs. The chain combines TRBV27 with TRBJ2-1, with 7 bases that match TRBD1. This CDR3 reads CASSPRGISSYNEQFF. Written as DNA, the CDR3 is TGTGCCAGCAGTCCCAGGGGGATAAGCTCCTACAATGAGCAGTTCTTC.